This paragraph covers one T cell receptor (beta chain) sequence. This sample was taken from a study of cytomegalovirus exposure and HLA in healthy donors. PCR was performed using 60 Vbeta and 13 Jbeta primers. The repertoire was sequenced with immunoSEQ multiplex PCR; TCRdb's copy has only in-frame clones and lacks some. The table has around 140,000 clones, approximately 71% seen once. Source material: PBMCs. The sequence came from a woman aged 60 to 75 in good health and CMV-seronegative.

The CDR3 protein is CASSEARRFRGSGANVLTF. The CDR3 nucleotides read TGTGCCAGCAGTGAAGCTCGCCGATTCAGGGGGTCTGGGGCCAACGTCCTGACTTTC. The V and J genes are TRBV6-1 and TRBJ2-6, with 7 bases aligning to TRBD1. Looked up from germline, CDR1 is MNHNS and CDR2 is SASEGT. The CDR3 totals 19 residues. V dropped 0 bases and J dropped 1; count of bases not matched to a gene: 9.